These 26 T cell receptor beta chains were sequenced from one sample in a study of identical twins. TCRdb ran MiXCR on the 5' RACE reads and lists one entry per CDR3 protein. Counted here are just over 450,000 distinct CDR3 sequences, approximately 14% occurring once; the ten biggest clones make up about 0.52%. These data were likewise used in another study, on yellow fever vaccine responses in identical twins.

Material for sequencing was CD4+ T cells sorted from blood. Receptor source: a woman aged 18-30 years in good health.

The CDR3 nucleotides read TGTGCCAGCAGGAATCCCTGGCAGGGGGCTGGCGGGATCTTAAGCAATCAGCCCCAGCATTTT. Its protein is CASRNPWQGAGGILSNQPQHF. The rearrangement joins TRBV6-1 to TRBJ1-5, with TRBD1 identical over 8 bases. The germline V gene encodes CDR1 MNHNS and CDR2 SASEGT. Unmatched junction bases numbered 23, after V lost 6 bases and J lost 1 base. There are 21 residues in the CDR3.

This clonotype turned up a few times. The chain is built from TRBV24-1 and TRBJ2-1; D unresolved. CDR1 and CDR2 from the germline V gene are KGHDR and SFDVKD. The CDR3 is 12 residues long. Between the trimmed V and J ends, which lost 5 bases and 6 bases, there was a span of 7 bases. The CDR3 DNA reads as TGTGCCACCAGTGTGACGGGCAATGAGCAGTTCTTC. Amino acids: CATSVTGNEQFF.

The V gene is TRBV25-1, the J gene TRBJ2-1; weak D call: TRBD2 (5 bases). Germline loops: CDR1 MGHDK, CDR2 SYGVNS. There are 14 residues in the CDR3. Between the trimmed V and J ends, which lost 2 bases and 5 bases, there was a span of 10 bases. CDR3 protein: CASSENYGNNEQFF. DNA of the CDR3: TGTGCCAGCAGTGAAAACTACGGGAACAATGAGCAGTTCTTC.

This clonotype has only a few counts. The CDR3 DNA reads as TGTGCCACCAGCAGAGATCCAGCGGGAGGAACTGAGACCCAGTACTTC. It is translated as CATSRDPAGGTETQYF. The genes are TRBV15 and TRBJ2-5; TRBD2 aligns across 9 bases. CDR3 length: 16 residues. Trimming at V came to 0 bases and at J to 5 bases, leaving 7 bases not matched to a gene. Per germline, CDR1 LNHNV and CDR2 YYDKDF (reference sequence). The entire variable domain, with the rest obtained from reference TRBV15 and TRBJ2-5, is as follows: DAMVIQNPRYQVTQFGKPVTLSCSQTLNHNVMYWYQQKSSQAPKLLFHYYDKDFNNEADTPDNFQSRRPNTSFCFLDIRSPGLGDTAMYLCATSRDPAGGTETQYFGPGTRLLVL.

The CDR3: CASSQDGFAGGLYEQYF. DNA for the CDR3: TGTGCCAGCAGCCAAGATGGTTTCGCGGGGGGGCTATACGAGCAGTACTTC. The V call is TRBV3-1, the J call TRBJ2-7, with 9 bases aligning to TRBD2. With V trimmed by 0 bases and J by 4 bases, 10 bases remained unmatched. CDR3 length: 17 residues. Germline V gene sequence: CDR1 LGHDT, CDR2 YNNKEL (reference sequence).

The V gene is TRBV27, the J gene TRBJ2-7; 7 positions agree with TRBD2. After removal of 2 bases from V and 3 bases from J, the junction contained 4 bases not matched to a gene. The CDR3 consists of 14 residues. Germline assignment: CDR1 MNHEY and CDR2 SMNVEV (reference sequence). The DNA for the CDR3 is TGTGCCAGCAGTTTAATGACTAGCAGCTACGAGCAGTACTTC. Translating gives CASSLMTSSYEQYF.

This clonotype was detected only once. The chain combines TRBV5-1 with TRBJ2-2; 7 positions agree with TRBD1. The CDR3 extends over 16 amino acids. Trimming took 3 bases from V and 0 from J; bases not matched to a gene: 5. Germline V gene sequence: CDR1 SGHRS, CDR2 YFSETQ. The CDR3 protein is CASSYKTGSNTGELFF. In DNA form, the CDR3 reads TGCGCCAGCAGCTATAAGACAGGGTCGAACACCGGGGAGCTGTTTTTT.

This clonotype showed up many times. The chain recombines TRBV4-2 with TRBJ1-1; D possibly corresponds to TRBD1 (6 bases). V gave up 4 bases and J gave up 5 bases, with 11 bases separating them. Germline V gene data show CDR1 as LGHNA and CDR2 as YNFKEQ. The CDR3 covers 13 residues. The CDR3 coding sequence is TGTGCCAGCAGCCTTGGGGGGGCGACTGAAGCTTTCTTT. Its translation is CASSLGGATEAFF.

This clonotype has only a few counts. This chain links TRBV20-1 with TRBJ2-2; TRBD2 matches at 9 bases. The CDR3 spans 14 residues. Germline V lookup: CDR1 DFQATT, CDR2 SNEGSKA (reference sequence). With 3 bases clipped from V and 6 bases from J, the junction kept 5 bases outside the gene matches. The CDR3 coding sequence is TGCAGTGCTAGGCGGGGGGGCCTAGCCGGGGAGCTGTTTTTT. Residues: CSARRGGLAGELFF.

This clonotype was detected only a few times. The chain links TRBV18 to TRBJ2-1; D perhaps matches TRBD2 (5 bases). The length of the CDR3 is 14 residues. V was cut by 2 bases and J by 4 bases, with 9 bases left in between. In germline, CDR1 is KGHSH, CDR2 LQKENI. Here the CDR3 reads CASSPDPGYNEQFF. CDR3 nucleotides: TGTGCCAGCTCACCAGATCCGGGATACAATGAGCAGTTCTTC.

This rearrangement joins TRBV24-1 to TRBJ2-3; no clear D gene. Germline CDR1 is KGHDR and CDR2 is SFDVKD. The CDR3 length is 14 residues. V lost 9 bases, J lost 0 bases, and 12 bases lay in between. CDR3 in DNA: TGTGCCACCTCCAACCGGCGGAGCACAGATACGCAGTATTTT. Amino acid sequence: CATSNRRSTDTQYF.

The gene calls are TRBV7-9 and TRBJ1-2; a weak D match, TRBD1 (6 bases). CDR1 is SEHNR, CDR2 FQNEAQ, per germline (reference sequence). The CDR3 contains 13 residues. Trimming pared 0 bases from V and 8 bases from J, leaving 10 bases between. The CDR3 sequence: CASSLAGAQGYTF. The CDR3 DNA follows: TGTGCCAGCAGCTTAGCGGGGGCGCAGGGCTACACCTTC.

There are many counts of this clonotype. V is TRBV12-3 or TRBV12-4 and J is TRBJ1-5; 7 positions agree with TRBD1. Germline trimming cut 6 bases from V and 9 bases from J; bases unmatched to any gene: 14. This CDR3 contains 15 residues. This CDR3 is CASSPSQGGRWPQHF. In DNA, the CDR3 is TGTGCCAGCAGCCCATCGCAGGGGGGACGGTGGCCCCAGCATTTT.

The rearrangement links TRBV4-3 to TRBJ2-1, with 14 bases that match TRBD2. The V gene's germline CDR1 is LGHNA and CDR2 YSLEER. V gave up 1 base and J gave up 6 bases; unmatched junction bases: 14. The CDR3 extends over 20 amino acids. This CDR3 reads CASSQGFGTSGRAGGNEQFF. The CDR3 DNA is TGCGCCAGCAGCCAAGGGTTCGGGACTAGCGGGAGAGCAGGCGGCAATGAGCAGTTCTTC.

The gene calls are TRBV14 and TRBJ2-2; TRBD1 or TRBD2 may be the D gene (5 bases each). The germline V gene has CDR1 SGHDN and CDR2 FVKESK. This CDR3 has 14 residues. V dropped 4 bases and J dropped 7 bases, with 13 bases sitting between them. CDR3 protein: CASSPGTKGGELFF. CDR3 bases: TGTGCCAGCAGCCCCGGGACCAAGGGCGGGGAGCTGTTTTTT.

This clonotype appeared a few times. The chain combines TRBV7-2 with TRBJ1-4; the D gene is possibly TRBD1 (6 bases). The CDR3 length is 15 residues. Looked up from germline, CDR1 is SGHTA and CDR2 is FQGNSA. V lost 5 bases, J lost 4 bases, and 14 bases lay in between. The CDR3 sequence is CASSPRGAYNEKLFF. The CDR3 nucleotides read TGTGCCAGCAGCCCCCGGGGGGCGTATAATGAAAAACTGTTTTTT.

This clonotype was counted a few times. V gene TRBV10-3 combines with J gene TRBJ2-6; D gene unclear. V gave up 4 bases and J gave up 0 bases, with 4 bases separating them. Germline V gene lookup returns CDR1 ENHRY and CDR2 SYGVKD. The CDR3 covers 14 residues. The CDR3 region is CAISGRSGANVLTF. In DNA, the CDR3 is TGTGCCATCAGTGGCCGCTCTGGGGCCAACGTCCTGACTTTC.

There are a few counts of this clonotype. The rearrangement joins TRBV28 to TRBJ2-7; 7 bases are shared with TRBD2. The CDR3 extends over 14 amino acids. Germline V gene lookup returns CDR1 MDHEN and CDR2 SYDVKM. J gave up 4 bases and V 7 bases, and 10 bases lay outside the gene matches. The CDR3, as DNA: TGTGCCAGCATTGTAGCCCCCGGGGGGTACGAGCAGTACTTC. The encoded protein is CASIVAPGGYEQYF. The whole variable domain, remainder taken from reference TRBV28 and TRBJ2-7, is DVKVTQSSRYLVKRTGEKVFLECVQDMDHENMFWYRQDPGLGLRLIYFSYDVKMKEKGDIPEGYSVSREKKERFSLILESASTNQTSMYLCASIVAPGGYEQYFGPGTRLTVT.

This sequence joins TRBV6-1 and TRBJ2-7; 8 nucleotides agree with TRBD1. With 7 bases clipped from V and 7 bases from J, the junction kept 9 bases outside the gene matches. The germline gives CDR1 MNHNS, CDR2 SASEGT. The CDR3 runs to 13 residues. The CDR3 DNA reads TGTGCCAGCACCGGTGGACAGGGCAGGGAGCAGTACTTC. This translates into CASTGGQGREQYF.

The gene calls are TRBV5-1 and TRBJ2-1, with TRBD2 as a possible D gene (5 bases). This CDR3 comprises 13 residues. Germline V CDR1 and CDR2: SGHRS, YFSETQ. V shed 7 bases and J shed 2 bases, with 10 bases lying between them. The DNA for the CDR3 is TGCGCCAGCGCCGGGAAAACCTACAATGAGCAGTTCTTC. Amino acids: CASAGKTYNEQFF.

With regard to this clonotype: Germline is not matched at one junction end, which may reflect a read error. This chain joins TRBV20-1 and TRBJ2-7; TRBD1 is a possible D gene (6 bases). Per the germline V gene, CDR1 is DFQATT and CDR2 is SNEGSKA (reference sequence). The CDR3 is made up of 13 amino acids. The DNA for the CDR3 is TGCAGTGCCAGAGAGGGGGAAGTCAACGAGCAGTACTTC. It codes for CSAREGEVNEQYF.

The V gene is TRBV27, the J gene TRBJ2-7; 7 bases agree with TRBD2. Germline V gene sequence: CDR1 MNHEY, CDR2 SMNVEV (reference sequence). The CDR3 extends over 17 amino acids. J gave up 1 base and V 6 bases, and 15 bases lay outside the gene matches. CDR3 in DNA: TGTGCCAGCAGCGAGTCGCTAGCGGCCTTCATTTCCTACGAGCAGTACTTC. Translated, it gives CASSESLAAFISYEQYF.

This clonotype showed up just a few times. The V gene is TRBV5-1, the J gene TRBJ2-1; 7 nucleotides match TRBD1. CDR1 SGHRS and CDR2 YFSETQ come from the germline V gene. J lost 4 bases, V lost 0 bases, and 4 bases had no gene match. The CDR3 contains 15 residues. CDR3 sequence (DNA): TGCGCCAGCAGCTTGGGGGACAGTGTATACAATGAGCAGTTCTTC. Translation gives CASSLGDSVYNEQFF.

Only a few counts were recorded for this clonotype. The chain employs TRBV7-9 and TRBJ2-7; weak D call: TRBD1 (5 bases). V was cut by 4 bases and J by 2 bases, with 24 bases left in between. The CDR3 has 18 amino acids. CDR1 is SEHNR, CDR2 FQNEAQ, per germline (reference sequence). DNA of the CDR3: TGTGCCAGCAGCTCAGCGAGGTCCCAGGGAATGTCCCCCTACGAGCAGTACTTC. This codes for CASSSARSQGMSPYEQYF.

On this clonotype itself: At one boundary the junction diverges from the germline segment, which might be a read error. V is TRBV7-9 and J is TRBJ2-1, with TRBD2 as a possible D gene (5 bases). The CDR3 spans 12 residues. Germline V lookup: CDR1 SEHNR, CDR2 FQNEAQ (reference sequence). In DNA form, the CDR3 reads TGTGCCAGTACCGGAGGTGACAATGAGCGGTTCTTC. Its translation: CASTGGDNERFF.

The V gene is TRBV3-1, the J gene TRBJ2-1; 7 bases are a match to TRBD2. Germline V lookup: CDR1 LGHDT, CDR2 YNNKEL (reference sequence). The CDR3 has 14 residues. The V gene end was trimmed by 0 bases and the J gene end by 12 bases; junction bases not matched to a gene: 8. The CDR3, as DNA: TGTGCCAGCAGCCAAGAAGGAGGGTGGGGGGGGCAGTTCTTC. This gives the protein CASSQEGGWGGQFF.